This T cell receptor (beta chain) originates from a study of CD8 T cells in ankylosing spondylitis. Study outcomes and limitations: What appeared characteristic of ankylosing spondylitis blood was a TCR beta motif of eight highly homologous variants.

TCRdb re-called the 5' RACE reads with MiXCR, one entry per CDR3 protein. The table lists some 37,000 distinct CDR3 sequences, 4.5% to 6% of them singletons. This clonotype was recorded at least ten times. Its antigen remains unknown. Germline V CDR1 and CDR2: LNHDA, SQIVND (reference sequence). V lost 3 bases and J lost 1, with 17 bases in between. The CDR3 is 17 amino acids. Sequenced input: blood, either unsorted or a sorted T cell fraction (not recorded which). The sequence was collected from a male donor with ankylosing spondylitis or in good health (not recorded which). The chain links TRBV19 to TRBJ2-3; D perhaps matches TRBD2 (5 bases). The CDR3 DNA reads TGTGCCAGTAGTATCCGGCCAGGAGGTTGGGGCACAGATACGCAGTATTTT. This encodes CASSIRPGGWGTDTQYF.